This is a list of T cell receptor beta chains from one sample in a study of T-cell reconstitution after alpha-beta-depleted transplantation in children. From the PCR reads, TCRdb called clonotypes with MiXCR, one entry per CDR3 protein. The sample has around 100,000 distinct CDR3 sequences, approximately 8% seen once. This material consisted of PBMCs, taken before TCRalphabeta/CD19-depleted stem cell transplant. These receptors originate from a boy aged 2 to 10 with acute lymphoblastic leukemia, due to receive a stem cell transplant. Each CDR3 is given with its conserved first and last residue. The order of the fields is J gene, V gene, CDR3 protein.

>TRBJ1-5|TRBV4-2
CASSQSLEAQPQHF
>TRBJ2-2|TRBV2
CASNIQGGGGELFF
>TRBJ2-7|TRBV15
CATSTVLAGGPSAYEQYF
>TRBJ1-1|TRBV7-9
CASSSGPTEAFF
>TRBJ2-1|TRBV12-3/TRBV12-4
CASSLRGGNNEQFF
>TRBJ2-7|TRBV6-2/TRBV6-3
CASSPPHGGGLYEQYF
>TRBJ2-5|TRBV4-3
CASSKGGASGETQYF
>TRBJ2-5|TRBV4-2
CASSQERLAGLNQETQYF
>TRBJ1-2|TRBV6-5
CASSIRGGGYTF
>TRBJ1-5|TRBV29-1
CSIQGASNQPQHF
>TRBJ2-3|TRBV20-1
CSARVSALAGSWDTQYF
>TRBJ2-2|TRBV5-1
CASSQGAQTGELFF
>TRBJ2-7|TRBV28
CASSFTSYEQYF
>TRBJ1-1|TRBV4-1
CASSRTQGRDTEAFF
>TRBJ2-1|TRBV6-5
CASSLQGGGHNEQFF
>TRBJ1-1|TRBV20-1
CSARGALNTEAFF
>TRBJ1-5|TRBV19
CASSMSSLQPQHF
>TRBJ2-3|TRBV7-3
CASSSTGDRTDTQYF
>TRBJ1-1|TRBV20-1
CSADGQGGNTEAFF
>TRBJ1-1|TRBV4-2
CASSQGIEAFF
>TRBJ1-3|TRBV5-1
CASSLSGAEGGNTIYF
>TRBJ2-1|TRBV28
CASSFSRGIEQFF